Listed below are T cell receptor beta chains from one sample, sequenced in a study of blood T cells in healthy people across ages. TCRdb analysed the 5' RACE reads with MiXCR anew, one entry per CDR3 protein. The table includes about 640,000 distinct CDR3 sequences, approximately 50% detected once. The sample taken for sequencing was blood. All receptors derive from a man aged 55 to 70 in good health. CDR3s include the opening cysteine and the closing phenylalanine or tryptophan. A D gene is named only where the DNA matches it firmly. Clone size is shown for a subset of rows, as once, few, many or a class of expanded clone.

>NA|NA|TRBV7-9|TRBJ2-7
TGTGCCGGCAGCTTGGATTTCTACGAGCAGTACTTC
CAGSLDFYEQYF
>NA|few|TRBV4-1|TRBJ2-1
TGCGCCAGCAGCCAAGTGGACAGTGAGTACAATGAGCAGTTCTTC
CASSQVDSEYNEQFF
>NA|NA|TRBV7-2|TRBJ1-2
TGTGCCAGCACCCCTTCCGCCGGATCCAACTATGGCTACACCTTC
CASTPSAGSNYGYTF
>TRBD1|NA|TRBV28|TRBJ2-1
TGTGCCAGCAGTTTCAAATTGGCCCGGGACAGGGTAAATGAGCAGTTCTTC
CASSFKLARDRVNEQFF
>TRBD1|NA|TRBV10-3|TRBJ1-2
TGTGCCATCGCCCAAGGGGGCAGGATAGGTGGCTACACCTTC
CAIAQGGRIGGYTF
>NA|NA|TRBV6-5|TRBJ2-4
TGTGCCAGCAGCTCAGGGATAGCCAAAAACATTCAGTACTTC
CASSSGIAKNIQYF
>NA|NA|TRBV18|TRBJ1-1
TGTGCCAGCTCACCACCTTTAACAGGGTGGAACACTGAAGCTTTCTTT
CASSPPLTGWNTEAFF
>NA|NA|TRBV9|TRBJ2-5
TGTGCCAGCAGCGCGCTCCCGTCCGAGACCCAGTACTTC
CASSALPSETQYF
>NA|NA|TRBV6-5|TRBJ2-1
TGTGCCAGCAGTTACTGGGGGACCTACAATGAGCAGTTCTTC
CASSYWGTYNEQFF
>NA|NA|TRBV28|TRBJ1-2
TGTGCCAGCAGTTTCGGGGGCTTGGGGCGCTACACCTTC
CASSFGGLGRYTF
>NA|NA|TRBV7-7|TRBJ2-5
TGTGCCAGCAGCTTAGGGGGGGCCGGACCAGAGACCCAGTACTTC
CASSLGGAGPETQYF
>NA|NA|TRBV5-4|TRBJ2-3
TGTGCCAGCAGCTTGGTCCAGGAAACAGATACGCAGTATTTT
CASSLVQETDTQYF
>NA|NA|TRBV11-2|TRBJ2-3
TGTGCCAGCAGCGTAGGGGGACTAGATACGCAGTATTTT
CASSVGGLDTQYF
>NA|NA|TRBV5-1|TRBJ1-6
TGCGCCACCCAAGCGATGCCAGGGGAAAGGTCACCCCTCCACTTT
CATQAMPGERSPLHF
>TRBD2|NA|TRBV5-6|TRBJ2-5
TGTGCCAGCTCACCACTGCAGCGGGGGGGTGAGACCCAGTACTTC
CASSPLQRGGETQYF
>NA|few|TRBV28|TRBJ2-5
TGTGCCAGCAGCGGACGGCCCCAAGAGACCCAGTACTTC
CASSGRPQETQYF
>TRBD1|few|TRBV7-7|TRBJ2-5
TGTGCCAGCAGCCGGACAGGCCGGGTGGAGACCCAGTACTTC
CASSRTGRVETQYF
>TRBD2|NA|TRBV5-1|TRBJ2-1
TGCGCCAGCAGCATGGGACTAGCGGGGGAATCCTACAATGAGCAGTTCTTC
CASSMGLAGESYNEQFF
>TRBD1|NA|TRBV4-1|TRBJ2-7
TGCGCCAGCAGCCAAGATAATGGCCAGGGGGCCTACGAGCAGTACTTC
CASSQDNGQGAYEQYF
>NA|NA|TRBV20-1|TRBJ2-1
TGCAGTATACGGACTGGTTACAATGAGCAGTTCTTC
CSIRTGYNEQFF
>NA|few|TRBV2|TRBJ2-3
TGTGCCAGCAGTGTCCGCCCAGATACGCAGTATTTT
CASSVRPDTQYF
>NA|NA|TRBV28|TRBJ2-7
TGTGCTGAGGGGGGCCTATCCTACGAGCAGTACTTC
CAEGGLSYEQYF
>TRBD1|few|TRBV6-5|TRBJ2-1
TGTGCCAGCAGTAGAGGGACAGGGCCGTACAATGAGCAGTTCTTC
CASSRGTGPYNEQFF
>TRBD2|few|TRBV5-1|TRBJ2-3
TGCGCCAGCAGCACTGGGACTAGCGTTACAGATACGCAGTATTTT
CASSTGTSVTDTQYF
>TRBD2|NA|TRBV29-1|TRBJ2-3
TGCAGCGTTGAAGAGACTAGCGGGAGCCCGTATTTT
CSVEETSGSPYF
>NA|NA|TRBV7-9|TRBJ1-4
TGTGCCAGCAGCTTAGCGCTGGGAGGGCGGGAAAAACTGTTTTTT
CASSLALGGREKLFF
>NA|NA|TRBV20-1|TRBJ2-5
TGCAGTGCAGATTCCGGTGGGGCAGAGACCCAGTACTTC
CSADSGGAETQYF
>TRBD1|few|TRBV29-1|TRBJ2-1
TGCAGCGTCCGACCGGGACAGGGGTTCCATGAGCAGTTCTTC
CSVRPGQGFHEQFF
>TRBD2|NA|TRBV14|TRBJ2-1
TGTGCCAGCAGCCAAGCACTAGCGAACTACAATGAGCAGTTCTTC
CASSQALANYNEQFF
>NA|NA|TRBV20-1|TRBJ2-5
TGCAGTGCTCCCGCGGCAGGGTTGGAGACCCAGTACTTC
CSAPAAGLETQYF
>TRBD2|NA|TRBV28|TRBJ2-3
TGTGCCAGCAGACCGCCGGGGGGGGTATATACGCAGTATTTT
CASRPPGGVYTQYF
>TRBD1|many|TRBV29-1|TRBJ2-1
TGCAGCGGGGGACAGGGCCCATACAATGAGCAGTTCTTC
CSGGQGPYNEQFF
>NA|few|TRBV12-3/TRBV12-4|TRBJ1-1
TGTGCCAGCAGTTTTGGGGGCACTGAAGCTTTCTTT
CASSFGGTEAFF
>NA|NA|TRBV7-2|TRBJ2-7
TGTGCCAGCAGCTTAGGGGTCAGGGGACACGAGCAGTACTTC
CASSLGVRGHEQYF
>TRBD1|NA|TRBV20-1|TRBJ1-3
TGCAGTGCTACCGGACAGGCTTACGGAAACACCATATATTTT
CSATGQAYGNTIYF
>NA|few|TRBV2|TRBJ2-7
TGTGCCAGCAGTGTATGGGACGAGCAGTACTTC
CASSVWDEQYF
>NA|NA|TRBV25-1|TRBJ2-7
TGTGCCAGCAGTCCAAGCCCGACAGACTACGAGCAGTACTTC
CASSPSPTDYEQYF
>TRBD1|NA|TRBV11-2|TRBJ2-5
TGTGCCAGCAGCCAAACCGGGACAGCCTACAATGAGCAGTACTTC
CASSQTGTAYNEQYF
>TRBD1|NA|TRBV12-3/TRBV12-4|TRBJ1-1
TGTGCCAGCAGTTCGTGGACAGGGACTGAAGCTTTCTTT
CASSSWTGTEAFF
>TRBD1|NA|TRBV4-1|TRBJ2-3
TGCGCCAGCAGCCCCGGGACAGGGGGCAGTCAAACGCAGTATTTT
CASSPGTGGSQTQYF
>TRBD1|NA|TRBV5-1|TRBJ1-2
TGCGCCAGCAGCCTTCGGGAACAGGGGGCGGATGGCTACACCTTC
CASSLREQGADGYTF
>NA|NA|TRBV21-1|TRBJ2-1
TGTGCCAACAGCAAAGCTTGGACTAGCGGGGTCTACAATGAGCAGTTCTTC
CANSKAWTSGVYNEQFF
>TRBD1|once|TRBV2|TRBJ1-2
TGTGCCAGGACCAGGGAGGACAGGGCATATGGCTACACCTTC
CARTREDRAYGYTF
>NA|NA|TRBV7-2|TRBJ1-2
TGTGCCAGCAGCGCATCGACGGGGGACTATGGCTACACCTTC
CASSASTGDYGYTF
>NA|few|TRBV20-1|TRBJ2-5
TGCAGTGCTAAATTTGTTCAAGAGACCCAGTACTTC
CSAKFVQETQYF
>TRBD2|few|TRBV27|TRBJ2-5
TGTGCCAGCAGACCACTAGCGGGGGCTGGGGAGACCCAGTACTTC
CASRPLAGAGETQYF
>NA|few|TRBV12-3/TRBV12-4|TRBJ1-1
TGTGCCAGCAGCACGGGACGGACGAACACTGAAGCTTTCTTT
CASSTGRTNTEAFF
>NA|NA|TRBV5-1|TRBJ1-1
TGCGCCAGCACCGGGGACACTGAAGCTTTCTTT
CASTGDTEAFF